The clone carrying this T cell receptor beta chain was counted only a few times. Its antigen remains unidentified. Time point specified: late sampling 161 to 241 days after vaccination in three convalescent patients. Treatment given: approximately 11-day PBMC culture with coronavirus spike peptide pools or control peptides (ViraFEST assay). This entry comes from a study of vaccination and CD4 T cells after COVID-19. Study information: Post-COVID samples had a sampling time that fell a median approximately 97 days after diagnosis (range 35 to 161). The peptides that stimulated the cells were overlapping spike peptides from SARS-CoV-2, HCoV-NL63, HCoV-OC43 and HCoV-229E.

Sequenced with the Oncomine TCR Beta short-read assay was DNA taken from cultured CD4+ T cells. TCRdb redid the calling of the PCR reads with MiXCR, one entry per CDR3 protein. The table has 25,000 to 30,000 distinct CDR3 sequences, 41% seen once. V was shortened by 3 bases and J by 4 bases, with 12 bases between the two germline ends. Germline V gene data show CDR1 as SEHNR and CDR2 as FQNEAQ (reference sequence). The CDR3 length is 15 residues. This TCR was recovered from a human donor who had recovered from COVID-19. V gene TRBV7-9 combines with J gene TRBJ2-2; maybe TRBD1 (5 bases). The specimen comprised CD4+ T cells from blood, cultured in vitro, sampled about 7 months after SARS-CoV-2 vaccination. The CDR3 region has the DNA TGTGCCAGCAGCTTGCGGACCCAGGGCACCGGGGAGCTGTTTTTT. Translating it yields CASSLRTQGTGELFF.